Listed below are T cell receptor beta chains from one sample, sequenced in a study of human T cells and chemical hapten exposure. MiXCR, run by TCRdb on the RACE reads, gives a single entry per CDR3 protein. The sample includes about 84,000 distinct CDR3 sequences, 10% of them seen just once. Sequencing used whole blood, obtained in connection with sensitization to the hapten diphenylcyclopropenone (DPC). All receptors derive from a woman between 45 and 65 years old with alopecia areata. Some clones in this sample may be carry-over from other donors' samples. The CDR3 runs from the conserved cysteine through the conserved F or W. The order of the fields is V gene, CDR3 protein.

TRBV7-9,CASSLTGERTEAFF
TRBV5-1,CASSPTTGRVEAFF
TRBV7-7,CASSLHPGEGYNEQFF
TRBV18,CASSPSGTSSPVDTQYF
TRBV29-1,CSVERGNTEAFF
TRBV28,CASSPWTHTQYF
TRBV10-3,CAILRSGNTIYF
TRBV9,CASSAHALESQYF
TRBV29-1,CSVALGGNTIYF
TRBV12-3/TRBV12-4,CASTRGQGSSPLHF
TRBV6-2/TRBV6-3,CASSYRTGMGQPQHF
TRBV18,CASSSVVLSAGNTIYF
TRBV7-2,CASSLGTSPDTQYF
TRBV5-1,CASSSDRGIEAFF
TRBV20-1,CSARDLRREAFF
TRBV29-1,CSVVGTETYNEQFF
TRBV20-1,CSAAGTWGYTF
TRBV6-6,CASSSPDRGRGGYEQYF
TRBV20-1,CSASSSSGSKQETQYF
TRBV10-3,CAISGWENSPLHF
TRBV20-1,CSALQLNIQYF
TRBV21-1,CASSKVGRTHRQFHYEQYF
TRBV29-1,CSVGGRTGNEQYF
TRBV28,CASSLGAYEQYF
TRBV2,CASSEVRALGNEQFF
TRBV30,CAWSDTGTPYEQYF
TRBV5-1,CASSLVGHPDTEAFF
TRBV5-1,CASSPSPGITEAFF
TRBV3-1,CASSHHAAPPIEAFF
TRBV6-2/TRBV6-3,CASSYAGVYGYTF
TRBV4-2,CASSQVVPDRYYNEQFF
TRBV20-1,CSARVAGGPEEQFF
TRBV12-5,CASAARDRAISGNTIYF
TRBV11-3,CASSRYQPDTQYF
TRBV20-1,CSARDLTGGHEQYF
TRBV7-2,CASSLAVWRTDTQYF
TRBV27,CASSKTGSGNTIYF
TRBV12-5,CASGTVEKLFF
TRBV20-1,CRTARNTEAFF
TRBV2,CASNPSGRAADTQYF
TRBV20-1,CSARERLAGRHEQYF
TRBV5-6,CASSLVVSGYEQYF
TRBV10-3,CAISPRVTGVYGYTF
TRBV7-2,CASSRQGASYGYTF